This T cell receptor (beta chain) emerged from a study of shared clonotypes between healthy human individuals (dated by TCRdb to the early 2020s). Regarding the complete study: A few men and two women, aged 18 to 49 years, made up the cohort. Blood TCR repertoires of a handful of healthy adults were deeply sequenced to estimate repertoire size and the extent of clonotype sharing between individuals. To increase sequencing depth and limit assay-specific biases, TCR repertoire library preparation and sequencing were carried out by different laboratories using diverse techniques. Per donor, leukapheresis produced somewhere between about 0.85 and 10 billion PBMCs.

The donors were healthy, HIV-negative adults who had no recently reported acute infections or vaccinations. Only Caucasian adults living in Nashville, Tennessee, USA were represented among the donors. For unsorted samples, some 87 million PBMCs were counted, and genomic DNA was extracted using the QIAamp DNA Blood Mini kit. Blood was collected by leukapheresis, and PBMCs were isolated by Ficoll-Histopaque density gradient centrifugation and then cryopreserved in liquid nitrogen vapor phase. Here V drops 4 bases and J drops 8 bases, and the junction holds 15 bases not matched to any gene. According to the germline V gene, CDR1 reads SGDLS and CDR2 reads YYNGEE. From its cysteine to its phenylalanine, the CDR3 spans 17 amino acids. The sequence is cut down to CDR3 DNA, 51 bases in frame from base 1. To note about this clone: Its cognate antigen has yet to be identified. No much larger clonotype is one base removed from it; base qualities were not supplied.

Results and caveats for the whole study, not just this receptor: Sampling was limited to blood, and TCR repertoires in tissue likely differ from TCR repertoires in blood. Based on pairwise subsampling, the degree of clonotype sharing among donors was expected to be affected by sequencing depth. The genetic and exposure-history diversity represented was limited by the small number of donors.

Using the deep immunoSEQ assay, multiplex PCR amplified TCR CDR3 regions from genomic DNA. Genomic DNA extracted from each cell subset was distributed evenly over all wells of several immunoSEQ 96-well plates, and each plate served as one replicate. For unsorted PBMC, each replicate PCR was loaded with about 280 ng genomic DNA, equivalent to tens of thousands of T cell genomes. Unsorted PBMC genomic DNA was sequenced across ten immunoSEQ deep assay plates. Purified libraries were measured with a Qubit 3.0 fluorometer, size-checked on a Bioanalyzer 2100, and measured again with the KAPA Library Quantification kit. A separate single-read 150-cycle Illumina NextSeq 550 flow cell was used to sequence each immunoSEQ 96-well plate. Concerning the study's data processing: Because only junctional sequences without quality scores were contained in the immunoSEQ output, filtering matching that applied to full-length reads could not be performed. Sequences were annotated with PyIR, a Python wrapper for IgBLAST v1.9, using IMGT germline references to assign V/J genes and CDR3. Reads were removed for weak V/J assignments (E-value above 1e-6), missing CDR3, stop codons, out-of-frame junctions, or ambiguous translated residues. V3J clonotypes were defined as sequences sharing the same inferred V gene, J gene, and CDR3 amino acid sequence. Percentage overlap between repertoires was calculated by dividing the number of shared unique clonotypes by the size of the smaller repertoire. RTK rarefaction, the Chao1 estimator, and Recon v2.1 estimates of unobserved clonotypes were used to assess repertoire richness. Sourced from immuneACCESS, this table was stored by TCRdb with only in-frame sequences that have V and J called. A share of the clones is absent; for the studies checked, an unresolved V gene accounts for under half, and the remainder has no known explanation. V and J calls plus clone size are reproduced from that table; the DNA served to infer D and trimming. The sample table shows more than 400,000 clones, and 70% to 85% are seen once. The ten largest clones take up 12% of the sample.

This receptor was identified in a woman aged 40 to 50 in good health. Some clones in this sample may be carry-over from other donors' samples. The chain is encoded by TRBV9 joined to TRBJ1-2; 12 bases in the junction line up with TRBD1. The specimen sequenced was PBMCs. CDR3 region: CASSPQGGTGGPLGYTF. Read as DNA, the sequence is TGTGCCAGCAGCCCCCAGGGGGGGACAGGGGGCCCCCTAGGCTACACCTTC.